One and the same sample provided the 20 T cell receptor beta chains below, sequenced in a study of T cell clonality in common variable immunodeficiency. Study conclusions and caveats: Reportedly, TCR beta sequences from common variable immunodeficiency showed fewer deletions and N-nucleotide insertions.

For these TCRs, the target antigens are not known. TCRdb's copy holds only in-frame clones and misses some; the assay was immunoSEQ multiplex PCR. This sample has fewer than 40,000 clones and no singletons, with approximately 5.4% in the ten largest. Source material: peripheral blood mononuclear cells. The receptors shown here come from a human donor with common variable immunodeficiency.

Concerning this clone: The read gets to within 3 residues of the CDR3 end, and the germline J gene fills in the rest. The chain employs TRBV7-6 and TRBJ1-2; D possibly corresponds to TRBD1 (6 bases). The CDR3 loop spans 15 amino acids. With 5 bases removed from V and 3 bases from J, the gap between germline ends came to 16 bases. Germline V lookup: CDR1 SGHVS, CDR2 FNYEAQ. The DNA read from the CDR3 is TGTGCCAGCAGCGGGGGTGAGGGGGGGGACTATGGC. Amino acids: CASSGGEGGDYG. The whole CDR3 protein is CASSGGEGGDYGYTF.

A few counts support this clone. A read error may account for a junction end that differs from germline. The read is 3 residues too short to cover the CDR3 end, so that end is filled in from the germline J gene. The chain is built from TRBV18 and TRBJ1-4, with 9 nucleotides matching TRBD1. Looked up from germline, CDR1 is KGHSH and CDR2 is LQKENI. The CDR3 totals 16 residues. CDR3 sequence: CASSPLPGTGSEELFF. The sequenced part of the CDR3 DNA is TGTGCCAGCTCACCCCTACCCGGGACAGGGAGTGAAGAA.

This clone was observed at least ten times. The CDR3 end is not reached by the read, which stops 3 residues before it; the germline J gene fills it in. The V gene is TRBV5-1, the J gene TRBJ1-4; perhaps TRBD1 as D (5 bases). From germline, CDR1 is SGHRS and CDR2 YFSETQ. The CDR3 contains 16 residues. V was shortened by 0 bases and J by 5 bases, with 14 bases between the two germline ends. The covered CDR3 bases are TGCGCCAGCAGCTTGGCATATGCAGGGCAAAATGAAAAA. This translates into CASSLAYAGQNEK. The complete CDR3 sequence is CASSLAYAGQNEKLFF.

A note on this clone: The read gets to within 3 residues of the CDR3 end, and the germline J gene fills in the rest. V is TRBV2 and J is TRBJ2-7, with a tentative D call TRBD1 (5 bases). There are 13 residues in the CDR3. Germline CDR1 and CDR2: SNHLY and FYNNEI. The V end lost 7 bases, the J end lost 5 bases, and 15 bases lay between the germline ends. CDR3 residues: CASKDEAGHEQYF. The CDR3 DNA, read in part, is TGTGCCAGCAAGGACGAGGCAGGGCACGAG.

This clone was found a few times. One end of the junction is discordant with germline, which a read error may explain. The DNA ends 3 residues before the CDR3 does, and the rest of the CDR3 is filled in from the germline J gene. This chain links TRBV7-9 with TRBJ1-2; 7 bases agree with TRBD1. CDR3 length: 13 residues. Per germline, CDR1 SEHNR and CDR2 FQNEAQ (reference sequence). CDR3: CSSSSTGPDGYTF. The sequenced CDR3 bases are TGTTCCAGCAGCTCGACAGGGCCGGATGGC. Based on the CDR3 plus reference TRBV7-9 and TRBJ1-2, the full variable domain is DTGVSQNPRHKITKRGQNVTFRCDPISEHNRLYWYRQTLGQGPEFLTYFQNEAQLEKSRLLSDRFSAERPKGSFSTLEIQRTEQGDSAMYLCSSSSTGPDGYTFGSGTRLTVV.

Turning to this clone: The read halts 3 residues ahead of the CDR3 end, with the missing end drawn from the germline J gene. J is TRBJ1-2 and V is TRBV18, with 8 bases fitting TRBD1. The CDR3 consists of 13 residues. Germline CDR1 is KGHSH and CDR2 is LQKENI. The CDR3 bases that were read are TGTGCCAGCTCAACTCAGGGGGCGGGAGGC. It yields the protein CASSTQGAGG. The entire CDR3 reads CASSTQGAGGYTF.

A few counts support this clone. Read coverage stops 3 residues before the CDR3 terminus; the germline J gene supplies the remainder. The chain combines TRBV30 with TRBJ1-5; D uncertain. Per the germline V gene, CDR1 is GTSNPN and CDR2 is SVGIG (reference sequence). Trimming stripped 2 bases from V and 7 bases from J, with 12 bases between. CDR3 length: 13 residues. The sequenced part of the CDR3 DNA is TGTGCCTGGAGTTTGGGCGAGGGCCAGCCC. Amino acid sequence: CAWSLGEGQP. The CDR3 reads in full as CAWSLGEGQPQHF.

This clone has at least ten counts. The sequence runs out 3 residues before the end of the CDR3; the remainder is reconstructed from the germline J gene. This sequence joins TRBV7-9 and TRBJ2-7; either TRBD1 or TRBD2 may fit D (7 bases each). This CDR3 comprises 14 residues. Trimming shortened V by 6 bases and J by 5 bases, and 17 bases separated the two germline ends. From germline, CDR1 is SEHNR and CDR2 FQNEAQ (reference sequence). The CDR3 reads CASRKTGEGNEQYF. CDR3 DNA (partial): TGTGCCAGCAGGAAAACAGGGGAGGGCAACGAG.

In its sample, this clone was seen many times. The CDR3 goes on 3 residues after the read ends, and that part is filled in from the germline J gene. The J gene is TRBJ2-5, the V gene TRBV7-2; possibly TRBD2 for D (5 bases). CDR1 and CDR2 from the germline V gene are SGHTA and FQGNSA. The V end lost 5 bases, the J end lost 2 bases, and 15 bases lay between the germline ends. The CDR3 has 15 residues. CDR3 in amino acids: CASSNRLTPQETQYF. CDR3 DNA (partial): TGTGCCAGCAGCAACAGACTAACCCCACAAGAGACC.

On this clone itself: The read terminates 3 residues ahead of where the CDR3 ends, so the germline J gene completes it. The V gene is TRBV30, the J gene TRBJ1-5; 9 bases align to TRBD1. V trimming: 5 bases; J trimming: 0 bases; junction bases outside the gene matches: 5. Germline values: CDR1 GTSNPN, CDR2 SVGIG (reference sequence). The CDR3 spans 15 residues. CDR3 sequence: CAWGQGWRSNQPQHF. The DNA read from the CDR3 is TGTGCCTGGGGACAGGGGTGGCGTAGCAATCAGCCC.

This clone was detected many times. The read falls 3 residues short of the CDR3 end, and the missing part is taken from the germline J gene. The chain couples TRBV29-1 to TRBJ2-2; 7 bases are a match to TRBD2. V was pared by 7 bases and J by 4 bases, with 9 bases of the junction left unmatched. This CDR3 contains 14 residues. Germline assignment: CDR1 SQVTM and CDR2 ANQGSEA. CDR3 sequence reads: CSAFSGARTGELFF. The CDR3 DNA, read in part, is TGCAGCGCATTCAGCGGGGCGCGCACCGGGGAG.

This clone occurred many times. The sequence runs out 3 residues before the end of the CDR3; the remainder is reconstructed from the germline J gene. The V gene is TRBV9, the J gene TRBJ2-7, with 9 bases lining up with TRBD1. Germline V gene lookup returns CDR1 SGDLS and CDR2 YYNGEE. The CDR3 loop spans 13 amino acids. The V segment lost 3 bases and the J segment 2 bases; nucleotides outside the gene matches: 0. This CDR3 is CASSGQGAYEQYF. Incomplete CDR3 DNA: TGTGCCAGCAGCGGACAGGGGGCCTACGAG. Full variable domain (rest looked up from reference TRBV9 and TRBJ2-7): DSGVTQTPKHLITATGQRVTLRCSPRSGDLSVYWYQQSLDQGLQFLIQYYNGEERAKGNILERFSAQQFPDLHSELNLSSLELGDSALYFCASSGQGAYEQYFGPGTRLTVT.

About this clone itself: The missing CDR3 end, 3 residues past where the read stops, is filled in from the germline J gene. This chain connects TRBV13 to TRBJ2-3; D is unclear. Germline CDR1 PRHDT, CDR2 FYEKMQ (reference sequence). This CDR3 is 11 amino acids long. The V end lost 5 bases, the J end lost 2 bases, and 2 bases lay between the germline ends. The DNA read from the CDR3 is TGTGCCAGCAGCCACACAGATACG. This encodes CASSHTDT. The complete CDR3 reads CASSHTDTQYF.

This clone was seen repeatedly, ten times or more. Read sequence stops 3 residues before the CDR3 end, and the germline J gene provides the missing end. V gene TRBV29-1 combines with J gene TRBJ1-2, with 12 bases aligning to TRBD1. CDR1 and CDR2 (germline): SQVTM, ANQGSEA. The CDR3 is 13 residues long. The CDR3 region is CSVLGTGGDGYTF. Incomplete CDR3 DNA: TGCAGCGTCTTAGGGACAGGGGGCGACGGC.

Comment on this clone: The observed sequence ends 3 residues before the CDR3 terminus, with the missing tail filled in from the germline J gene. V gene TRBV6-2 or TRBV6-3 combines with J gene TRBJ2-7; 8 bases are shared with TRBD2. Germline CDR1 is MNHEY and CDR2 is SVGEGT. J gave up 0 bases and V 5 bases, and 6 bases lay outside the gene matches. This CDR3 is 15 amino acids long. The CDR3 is CASSRSGEGSYEQYF. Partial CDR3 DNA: TGTGCCAGCAGTCGTAGCGGGGAGGGCTCCTACGAG.

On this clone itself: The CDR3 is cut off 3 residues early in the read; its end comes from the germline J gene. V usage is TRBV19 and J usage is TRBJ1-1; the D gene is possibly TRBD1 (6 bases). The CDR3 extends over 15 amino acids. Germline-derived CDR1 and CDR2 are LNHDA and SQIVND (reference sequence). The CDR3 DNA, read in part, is TGTGCCAGTAGTAGATGGCAGGGGACGGAGGGCGAA. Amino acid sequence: CASSRWQGTEGE. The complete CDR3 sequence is CASSRWQGTEGEAFF.

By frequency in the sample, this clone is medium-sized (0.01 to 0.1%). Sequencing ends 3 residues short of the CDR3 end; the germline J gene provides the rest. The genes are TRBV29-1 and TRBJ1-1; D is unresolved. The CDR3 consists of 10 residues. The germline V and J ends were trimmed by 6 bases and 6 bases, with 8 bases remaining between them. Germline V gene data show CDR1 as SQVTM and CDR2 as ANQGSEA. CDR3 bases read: TGCAGCGTAGGAGGGCCTGAA. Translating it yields CSVGGPE. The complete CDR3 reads CSVGGPEAFF.

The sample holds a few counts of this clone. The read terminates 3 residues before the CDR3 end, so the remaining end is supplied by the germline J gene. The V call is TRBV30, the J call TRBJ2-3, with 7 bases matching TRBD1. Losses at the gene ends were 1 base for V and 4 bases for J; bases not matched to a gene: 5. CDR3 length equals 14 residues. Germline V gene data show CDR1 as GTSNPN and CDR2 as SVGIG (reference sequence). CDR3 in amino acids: CAWSGGQSADTQYF. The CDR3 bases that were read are TGTGCCTGGAGTGGGGGACAGAGCGCAGATACG.

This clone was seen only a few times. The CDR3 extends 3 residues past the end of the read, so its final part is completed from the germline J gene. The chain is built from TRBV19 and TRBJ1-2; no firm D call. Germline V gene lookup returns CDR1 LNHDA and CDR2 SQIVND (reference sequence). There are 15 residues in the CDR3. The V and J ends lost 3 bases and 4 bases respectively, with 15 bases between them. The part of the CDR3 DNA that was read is TGTGCCAGTAGTATTGAGCCAAACTGGTTCTATGGC. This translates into CASSIEPNWFYG. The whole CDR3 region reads CASSIEPNWFYGYTF.

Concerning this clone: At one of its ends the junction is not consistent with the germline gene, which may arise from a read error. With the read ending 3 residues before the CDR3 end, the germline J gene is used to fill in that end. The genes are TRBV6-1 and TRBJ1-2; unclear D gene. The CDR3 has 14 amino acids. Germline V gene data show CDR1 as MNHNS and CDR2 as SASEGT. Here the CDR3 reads CASNELQSGYGYTF. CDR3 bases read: TGTGCCAGCAATGAACTGCAGTCAGGCTATGGC.